This T cell receptor (beta chain) is from a study of beta chain features in type 1 diabetes. Study background: Age, gender and cell yields were similar between patients and healthy donors.

A heparinised blood draw that averaged around 110 mL was obtained once from each donor. Expressed TCRB transcripts were sequenced after all isolated RNA was converted to cDNA. The repertoire was sequenced with immunoSEQ multiplex PCR; TCRdb's copy has only in-frame clones and lacks some. The table shows about 370,000 clones, with around 10% occurring only once. Study-wide findings and caveats: Shorter TCRB CDR3s, moderately but significantly so, marked every one of the four CD4+ subsets in Type 1 diabetes patients.

The CDR3 is 16 amino acids. With 4 bases clipped from V and 0 bases from J, the junction kept 9 bases outside the gene matches. CDR1 and CDR2 from the germline V gene are MDHEN and SYDVKM. This clone was counted only a few times. What it binds is unknown. The sample comprised central memory CD4+ T cells from blood. The receptor comes from a young man with type 1 diabetes. The rearrangement uses TRBV28 and TRBJ2-7, with 7 bases that match TRBD1. CDR3 bases: TGTGCCAGCAGTTCTTCTCCGGGACAGCGCTCCTACGAGCAGTACTTC. As protein: CASSSSPGQRSYEQYF.